One T cell receptor beta chain is described in this entry. The data were obtained in a study of T cell changes during pregnancy in multiple sclerosis. Using immunoSEQ multiplex PCR, the repertoire was profiled, and TCRdb retains in-frame clones only, with some absent. Among roughly 93,000 clones listed, less than 95% were seen once. The source was peripheral blood, collected in the first trimester of pregnancy. The TCR sequence derives from a female donor in good health, enrolled as a control in a pregnancy study.

This CDR3 is CASSLRESYNEQFF. CDR3 coding DNA: TGTGCCAGCAGCTTAAGGGAGTCCTACAATGAGCAGTTCTTC. This rearrangement joins TRBV11-1 to TRBJ2-1, with a tentative D call TRBD2 (5 bases). V was cut by 2 bases and J by 1 base, with 6 bases left in between. This CDR3 region has 14 residues. Germline V gives CDR1 SGHAT, CDR2 FQDESV (reference sequence).